The clone carrying this TCR beta chain was recorded once. The antigen is undetermined. This sample is part of a study of Ad26.COV2.S vaccination and SARS-CoV-2 variants. About the research overall: A COV1001 Ad26.COV2.S trial-arm participant provided the sample.

Study-wide results and caveats: Spike-specific responses of CD8+ and CD4+ T cells were reported to display substantial breadth after vaccination.

Trimming removed 5 bases from V and 0 bases from J, with 5 bases in between. Germline V gives CDR1 SGHTA, CDR2 FQGTGA. The CDR3 has 13 residues. Clones were read by immunoSEQ multiplex PCR, and TCRdb kept only the in-frame ones, dropping some. The sample holds roughly 300,000 clones; about 85% are singletons and the top ten take roughly 6%. Treatment meaning: approximately 18 received Ad26.COV2.S at low or high dose, single or two shots; about five received placebo; per-sample allocation not given. Sampling was performed 63 days after the first vaccine or placebo injection. This clonotype originated in a person between 18 and 59 years old who received the Ad26.COV2.S COVID-19 vaccine or a placebo. The chain recombines TRBV7-3 with TRBJ1-3; the D is unclear. Sequenced here: peripheral blood, sampled in a trial of Ad26.COV2.S vaccine versus placebo. Here the CDR3 DNA reads TGTGCCAGCAGCCTCTCCTCTGGAAACACCATATATTTT. Encoded protein: CASSLSSGNTIYF. The variable domain in full, with the rest retrieved from reference TRBV7-3 and TRBJ1-3, is GAGVSQTPSNKVTEKGKYVELRCDPISGHTALYWYRQSLGQGPEFLIYFQGTGAADDSGLPNDRFFAVRPEGSVSTLKIQRTERGDSAVYLCASSLSSGNTIYFGEGSWLTVV.